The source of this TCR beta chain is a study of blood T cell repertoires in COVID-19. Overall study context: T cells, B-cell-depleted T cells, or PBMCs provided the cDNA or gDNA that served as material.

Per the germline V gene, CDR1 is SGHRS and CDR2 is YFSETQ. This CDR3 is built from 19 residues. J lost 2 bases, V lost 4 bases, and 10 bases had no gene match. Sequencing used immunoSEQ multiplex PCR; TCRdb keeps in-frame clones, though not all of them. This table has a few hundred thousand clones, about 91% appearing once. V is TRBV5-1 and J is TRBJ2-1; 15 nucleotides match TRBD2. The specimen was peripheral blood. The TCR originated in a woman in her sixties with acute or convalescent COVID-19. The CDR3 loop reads CASSQPTGTSGGTYNEQFF. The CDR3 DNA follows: TGCGCCAGCAGCCAACCAACCGGGACTAGCGGGGGGACCTACAATGAGCAGTTCTTC.